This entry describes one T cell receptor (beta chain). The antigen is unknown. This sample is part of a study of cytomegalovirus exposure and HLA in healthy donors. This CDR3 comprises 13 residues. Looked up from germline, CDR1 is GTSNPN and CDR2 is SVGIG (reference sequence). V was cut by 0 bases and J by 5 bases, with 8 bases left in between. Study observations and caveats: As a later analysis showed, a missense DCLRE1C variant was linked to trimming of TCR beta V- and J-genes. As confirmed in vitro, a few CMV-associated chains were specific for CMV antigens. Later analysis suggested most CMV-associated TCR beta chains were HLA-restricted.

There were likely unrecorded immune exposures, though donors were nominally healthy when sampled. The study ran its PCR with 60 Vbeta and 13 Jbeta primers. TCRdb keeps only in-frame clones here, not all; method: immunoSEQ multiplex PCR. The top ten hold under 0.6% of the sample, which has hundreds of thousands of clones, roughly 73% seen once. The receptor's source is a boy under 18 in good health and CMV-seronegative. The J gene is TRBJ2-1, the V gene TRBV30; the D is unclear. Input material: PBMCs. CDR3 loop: CAWSVGGHNEQFF. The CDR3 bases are TGTGCCTGGAGTGTCGGCGGTCACAATGAGCAGTTCTTC.